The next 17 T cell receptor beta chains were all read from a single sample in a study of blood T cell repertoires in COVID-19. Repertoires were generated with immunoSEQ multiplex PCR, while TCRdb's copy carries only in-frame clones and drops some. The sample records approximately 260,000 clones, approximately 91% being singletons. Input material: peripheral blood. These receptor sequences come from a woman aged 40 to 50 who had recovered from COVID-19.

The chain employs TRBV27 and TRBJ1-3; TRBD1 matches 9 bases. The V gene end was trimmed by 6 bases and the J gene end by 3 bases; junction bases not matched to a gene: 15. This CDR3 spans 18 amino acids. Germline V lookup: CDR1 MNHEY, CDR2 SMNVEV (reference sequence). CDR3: CASRPTGAGTGYGNTIYF. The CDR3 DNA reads TGTGCCAGCAGACCAACTGGGGCCGGGACAGGGTATGGAAACACCATATATTTT.

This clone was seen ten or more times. In nucleotides, the CDR3 is TGTGCCAGCAGCCTGCGCAGGGCGGCTGAAGCTTTCTTT. It translates to CASSLRRAAEAFF. The rearrangement uses TRBV4-2 and TRBJ1-1; D possibly corresponds to TRBD1 (5 bases). CDR3 length: 13 residues. Germline loops: CDR1 LGHNA, CDR2 YNFKEQ. Deletions cut 4 bases from V and 6 bases from J, with 12 bases between.

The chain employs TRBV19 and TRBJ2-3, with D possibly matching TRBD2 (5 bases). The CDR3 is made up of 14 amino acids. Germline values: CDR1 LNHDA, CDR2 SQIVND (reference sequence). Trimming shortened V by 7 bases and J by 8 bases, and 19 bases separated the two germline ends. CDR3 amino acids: CASTSQRGPGTQYF. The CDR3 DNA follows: TGTGCCAGTACCTCCCAGCGAGGGCCAGGTACGCAGTATTTT.

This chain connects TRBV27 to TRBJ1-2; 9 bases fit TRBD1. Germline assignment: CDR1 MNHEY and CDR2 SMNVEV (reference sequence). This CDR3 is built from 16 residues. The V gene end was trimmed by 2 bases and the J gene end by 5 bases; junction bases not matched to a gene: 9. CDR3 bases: TGTGCCAGCAGTTTAACAGGACAGGGGCCCTGGTATGGCTACACCTTC. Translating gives CASSLTGQGPWYGYTF.

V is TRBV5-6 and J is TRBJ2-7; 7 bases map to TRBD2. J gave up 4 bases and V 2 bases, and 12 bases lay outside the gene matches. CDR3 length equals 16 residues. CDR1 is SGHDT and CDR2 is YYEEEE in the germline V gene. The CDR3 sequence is CASSLVAREGLYEQYF. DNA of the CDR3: TGTGCCAGCAGCTTAGTAGCCAGGGAGGGCCTATACGAGCAGTACTTC.

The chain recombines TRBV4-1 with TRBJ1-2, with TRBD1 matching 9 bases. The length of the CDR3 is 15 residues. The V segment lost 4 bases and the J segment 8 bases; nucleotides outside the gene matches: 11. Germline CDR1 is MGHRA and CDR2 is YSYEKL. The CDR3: CASSRTGTGFRGYTF. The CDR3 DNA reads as TGCGCCAGCAGCCGAACCGGGACAGGGTTTCGCGGCTACACCTTC.

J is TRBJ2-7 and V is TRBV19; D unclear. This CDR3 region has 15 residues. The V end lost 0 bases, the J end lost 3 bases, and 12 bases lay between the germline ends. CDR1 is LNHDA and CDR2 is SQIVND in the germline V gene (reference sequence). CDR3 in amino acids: CASSIEPRPRYEQYF. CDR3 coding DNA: TGTGCCAGTAGTATAGAACCGAGGCCGCGCTACGAGCAGTACTTC.

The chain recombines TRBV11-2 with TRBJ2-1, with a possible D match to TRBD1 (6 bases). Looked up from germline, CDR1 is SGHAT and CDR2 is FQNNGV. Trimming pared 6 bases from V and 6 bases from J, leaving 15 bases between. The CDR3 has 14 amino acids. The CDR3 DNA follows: TGTGCCAGCAGATCGGGACATCTAACCAATGAGCAGTTCTTC. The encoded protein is CASRSGHLTNEQFF.

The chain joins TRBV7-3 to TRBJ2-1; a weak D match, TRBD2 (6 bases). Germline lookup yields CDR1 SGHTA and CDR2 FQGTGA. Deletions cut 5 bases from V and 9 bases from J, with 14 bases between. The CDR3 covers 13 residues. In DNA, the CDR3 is TGTGCCAGCAGCCACAGACTAGATGGTGAGCAGTTCTTC. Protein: CASSHRLDGEQFF.

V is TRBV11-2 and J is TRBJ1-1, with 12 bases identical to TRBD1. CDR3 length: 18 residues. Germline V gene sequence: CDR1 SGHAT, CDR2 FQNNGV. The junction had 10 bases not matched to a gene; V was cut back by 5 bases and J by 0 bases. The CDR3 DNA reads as TGTGCCAGCAGCCAAATGGGACAGGGGGCTTGGGTGAACACTGAAGCTTTCTTT. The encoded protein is CASSQMGQGAWVNTEAFF. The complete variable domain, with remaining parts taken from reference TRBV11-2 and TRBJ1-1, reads EAGVAQSPRYKIIEKRQSVAFWCNPISGHATLYWYQQILGQGPKLLIQFQNNGVVDDSQLPKDRFSAERLKGVDSTLKIQPAKLEDSAVYLCASSQMGQGAWVNTEAFFGQGTRLTVV.

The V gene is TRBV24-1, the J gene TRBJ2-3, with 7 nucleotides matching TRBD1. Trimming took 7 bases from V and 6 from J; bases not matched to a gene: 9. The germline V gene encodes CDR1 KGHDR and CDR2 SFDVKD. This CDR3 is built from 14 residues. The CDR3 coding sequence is TGTGCCACCAGGAACTCAGGGGGTGGTGATACGCAGTATTTT. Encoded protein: CATRNSGGGDTQYF.

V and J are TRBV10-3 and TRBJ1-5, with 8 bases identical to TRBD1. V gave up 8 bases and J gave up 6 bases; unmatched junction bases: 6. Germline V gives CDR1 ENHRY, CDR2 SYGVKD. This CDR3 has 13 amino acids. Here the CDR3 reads CAIGGTGGQPQHF. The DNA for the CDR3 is TGTGCCATCGGAGGAACAGGGGGTCAGCCCCAGCATTTT.

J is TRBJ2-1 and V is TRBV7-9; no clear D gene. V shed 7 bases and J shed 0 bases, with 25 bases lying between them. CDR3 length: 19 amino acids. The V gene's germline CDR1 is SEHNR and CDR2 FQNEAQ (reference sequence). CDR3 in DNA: TGTGCCAGCACCACTCGTCTAGTGGCGTCGGCAGACTCCTACAATGAGCAGTTCTTC. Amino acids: CASTTRLVASADSYNEQFF.

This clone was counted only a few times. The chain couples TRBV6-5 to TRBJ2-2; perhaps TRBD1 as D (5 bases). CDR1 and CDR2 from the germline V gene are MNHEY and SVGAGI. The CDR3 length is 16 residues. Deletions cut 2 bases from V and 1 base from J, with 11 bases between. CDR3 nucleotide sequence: TGTGCCAGCAGTTACAAAAGGGGCCGGAACACCGGGGAGCTGTTTTTT. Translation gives CASSYKRGRNTGELFF.

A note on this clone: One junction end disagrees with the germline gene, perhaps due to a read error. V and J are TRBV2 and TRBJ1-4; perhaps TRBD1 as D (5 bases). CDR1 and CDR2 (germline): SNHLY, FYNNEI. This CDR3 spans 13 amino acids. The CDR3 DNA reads TGTGCCAGCAGCATCAGGGAAGGGGTGATTTGCGTATTT. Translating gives CASSIREGVICVF.

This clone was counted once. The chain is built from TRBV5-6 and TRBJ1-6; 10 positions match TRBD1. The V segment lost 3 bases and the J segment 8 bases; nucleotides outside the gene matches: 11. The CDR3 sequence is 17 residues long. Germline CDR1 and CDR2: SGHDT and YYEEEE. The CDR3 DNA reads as TGTGCCAGCAGCTCCGGGGGGTTTGGGACAGGGGATTCACCCCTCCACTTT. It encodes CASSSGGFGTGDSPLHF.

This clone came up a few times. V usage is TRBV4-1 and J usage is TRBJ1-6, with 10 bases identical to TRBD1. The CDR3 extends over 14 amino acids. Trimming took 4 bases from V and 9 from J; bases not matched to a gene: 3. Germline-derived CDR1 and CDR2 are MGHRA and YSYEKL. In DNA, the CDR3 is TGCGCCAGCAGCCCGGGACAGGGGCTTTCACCCCTCCACTTT. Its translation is CASSPGQGLSPLHF.